What follows are 10 T cell receptor beta chains derived from one specimen sequenced in a study of T cells in Graves' hyperthyroidism and ophthalmopathy. Amplified TCR beta CDR3 regions derived from RNA transcripts. During a first-round RT-PCR of the TCR CDR3, the HTBI primer set was used. TCRdb analysed the multiplex PCR reads with MiXCR anew, one entry per CDR3 protein. The sample holds about 500,000 distinct CDR3 sequences, about 16% seen once. The material sequenced was blood. These receptors were obtained from a woman aged 25 to 39 with Graves' ophthalmopathy.

This clonotype showed up many times. This chain connects TRBV28 to TRBJ2-7; TRBD1 matches 10 bases. CDR3 size: 12 residues. V was clipped by 4 bases and J by 6 bases; unmatched bases: 0. From germline, CDR1 is MDHEN and CDR2 SYDVKM. CDR3 sequence: CASSWTGGEQYF. The CDR3 DNA sequence: TGTGCCAGCAGTTGGACAGGGGGCGAGCAGTACTTC.

The J gene is TRBJ1-4, the V gene TRBV3-1; unclear D gene. The CDR3 is made up of 14 amino acids. V lost 3 bases, J lost 8 bases, and 13 bases lay in between. Germline lookup yields CDR1 LGHDT and CDR2 YNNKEL (reference sequence). The CDR3 protein is CASSHAPDWEKLFF. The CDR3 DNA sequence: TGTGCCAGCAGCCACGCCCCGGACTGGGAAAAACTGTTTTTT.

In its sample, this clonotype was seen a few times. This chain joins TRBV19 and TRBJ2-1; 9 nucleotides match TRBD2. V shed 3 bases and J 1 base; nucleotides not matched to a gene: 4. This CDR3 spans 16 amino acids. Germline CDR1 is LNHDA and CDR2 is SQIVND (reference sequence). CDR3 region: CASSISSGRSYNEQFF. CDR3 sequence (DNA): TGTGCCAGTAGTATCTCCAGCGGGAGGTCCTACAATGAGCAGTTCTTC.

The CDR3 bases are TGTGCCAGCAGCTTCACCCCCGGTCTAGGGGGCTACGAGCAGTACTTC. Protein sequence: CASSFTPGLGGYEQYF. J is TRBJ2-7 and V is TRBV7-9, with D maybe TRBD1 (6 bases). Germline V gives CDR1 SEHNR, CDR2 FQNEAQ (reference sequence). With 3 bases removed from V and 3 bases from J, the gap between germline ends came to 18 bases. The CDR3 contains 16 residues.

This clonotype was seen ten or more times. This chain links TRBV6-6 with TRBJ1-1; perhaps TRBD1 as D (5 bases). V was shortened by 2 bases and J by 4 bases, with 8 bases between the two germline ends. The CDR3 consists of 13 residues. Germline V CDR1 and CDR2: MNHNY, SVGAGI (reference sequence). The CDR3 loop reads CASSYGGGTEAFF. The CDR3 region has the DNA TGTGCCAGCAGTTACGGCGGGGGCACTGAAGCTTTCTTT.

This clonotype was seen repeatedly, ten times or more. In DNA, the CDR3 is TGTGCCAGCAGAGACAATCAGCCCCAGCATTTT. This sequence encodes CASRDNQPQHF. This chain uses TRBV28 with TRBJ1-5, with D hard to call. V was pared by 6 bases and J by 3 bases, with 3 bases between. The V gene's germline CDR1 is MDHEN and CDR2 SYDVKM. CDR3 length: 11 residues. Filled out from reference TRBV28 and TRBJ1-5, the complete variable domain reads DVKVTQSSRYLVKRTGEKVFLECVQDMDHENMFWYRQDPGLGLRLIYFSYDVKMKEKGDIPEGYSVSREKKERFSLILESASTNQTSMYLCASRDNQPQHFGDGTRLSIL.

V is TRBV3-1 and J is TRBJ2-2, with TRBD2 identical over 8 bases. The CDR3 spans 14 residues. CDR1 and CDR2 from the germline V gene are LGHDT and YNNKEL (reference sequence). With V trimmed by 4 bases and J by 3 bases, 1 base remained unmatched. The chain's CDR3 is CASSRSGDTGELFF. The CDR3 DNA reads as TGTGCCAGCAGCCGTAGCGGGGACACCGGGGAGCTGTTTTTT.

The chain links TRBV27 to TRBJ1-2; D uncertain. Germline V gives CDR1 MNHEY, CDR2 SMNVEV (reference sequence). The CDR3 length is 14 residues. The germline V and J ends were trimmed by 0 bases and 1 base, with 6 bases remaining between them. The CDR3 nucleotides are TGTGCCAGCAGTTTATCTGGCAGTAACTATGGCTACACCTTC. It is translated as CASSLSGSNYGYTF.

This clonotype came up many times. V gene TRBV20-1 combines with J gene TRBJ2-1, with D uncertain. The CDR3 covers 17 residues. V lost 0 bases and J 1 base, leaving 16 bases between the germline ends. CDR1 DFQATT and CDR2 SNEGSKA come from the germline V gene (reference sequence). Here the CDR3 DNA reads TGCAGTGCTAGAGATCTAAGTAGGCCCTCTTCCTACAATGAGCAGTTCTTC. It specifies CSARDLSRPSSYNEQFF.

Note on this clonotype: A much larger clone lies one base from this, so it may be a read error. This chain links TRBV27 with TRBJ2-1; 16 nucleotides agree with TRBD2. The CDR3 is made up of 19 amino acids. Germline CDR1 is MNHEY and CDR2 is SMNVEV (reference sequence). The CDR3, as DNA: TGTGCCAGCAGTTTATCGCTGGGACTAGCGGGAGGGCCTTACAATGAGCAGTTATTC. Residues: CASSLSLGLAGGPYNEQLF.